This T cell receptor beta chain appears in the sequencing data of a study of vaccination and CD4 T cells after COVID-19. Whole-study context: At a median around 100 days (range 35 to 161) after diagnosis, post-COVID samples were drawn.

This clonotype has a handful of counts. Its antigen is currently unknown. Cultured CD4+ T cells had their DNA profiled by the Oncomine TCR Beta short-read assay. CD4+ T cells were cultured, and genomic DNA was extracted from them. Via MiXCR, TCRdb re-called the PCR reads, giving one row per CDR3 protein. In the table there are about 19,000 distinct CDR3 sequences, over 45% of which are singletons. The treatment was: roughly ten-day PBMC culture with coronavirus spike peptide pools or control peptides (ViraFEST assay). Regarding the study as a whole: Among convalescent patients, a median roughly 88% of reactive clones emerged only after vaccination.

This sequence originates from a human donor who had recovered from COVID-19. Sequencing used CD4+ T cells from blood, cultured in vitro.

The CDR3 sequence: CASSLGQGLSYEQYF. The CDR3 DNA sequence: TGTGCCAGCAGCCTAGGACAGGGGCTATCCTACGAGCAGTACTTC. The chain joins TRBV5-4 to TRBJ2-7; 9 bases match TRBD1. V dropped 4 bases and J dropped 1; count of bases not matched to a gene: 6. Per the germline V gene, CDR1 is SGHNT and CDR2 is YYREEE (reference sequence). The CDR3 sequence is 15 residues long.